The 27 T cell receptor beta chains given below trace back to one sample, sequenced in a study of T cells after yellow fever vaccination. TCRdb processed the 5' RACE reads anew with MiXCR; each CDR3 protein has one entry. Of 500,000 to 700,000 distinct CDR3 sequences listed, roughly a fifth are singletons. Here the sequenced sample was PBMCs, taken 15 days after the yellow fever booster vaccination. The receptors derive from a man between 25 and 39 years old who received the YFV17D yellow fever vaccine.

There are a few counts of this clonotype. CDR3 amino acids: CATSRYRGFSEGETQYF. The DNA for the CDR3 is TGTGCCACCAGCAGATACAGGGGTTTTTCGGAGGGAGAGACCCAGTACTTC. The chain links TRBV15 to TRBJ2-5, with D possibly TRBD1 on 7 matching bases. The CDR3 covers 17 residues. Germline CDR1 LNHNV, CDR2 YYDKDF (reference sequence). V was trimmed by 2 bases and J by 4 bases, leaving 20 bases between them.

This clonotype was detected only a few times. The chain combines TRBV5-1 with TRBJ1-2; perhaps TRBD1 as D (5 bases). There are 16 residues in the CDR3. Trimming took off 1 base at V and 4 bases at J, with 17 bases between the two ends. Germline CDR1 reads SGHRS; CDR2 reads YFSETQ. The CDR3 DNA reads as TGCGCCAGCAGCTTGTATGGACACACAACCACCTATGGCTACACCTTC. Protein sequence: CASSLYGHTTTYGYTF.

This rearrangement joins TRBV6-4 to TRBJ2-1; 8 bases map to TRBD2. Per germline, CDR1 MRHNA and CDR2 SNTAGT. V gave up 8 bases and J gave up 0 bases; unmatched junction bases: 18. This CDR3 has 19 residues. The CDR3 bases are TGTGCCAGCCCTCAACTAGCGGCAAATCAAAGTTTCTCCTACAATGAGCAGTTCTTC. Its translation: CASPQLAANQSFSYNEQFF.

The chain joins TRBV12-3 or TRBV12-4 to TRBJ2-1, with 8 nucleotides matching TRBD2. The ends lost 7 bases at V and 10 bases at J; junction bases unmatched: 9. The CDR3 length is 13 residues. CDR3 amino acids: CASNPGRGDEQFF. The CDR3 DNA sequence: TGTGCCAGCAATCCCGGGAGGGGCGACGAGCAGTTCTTC.

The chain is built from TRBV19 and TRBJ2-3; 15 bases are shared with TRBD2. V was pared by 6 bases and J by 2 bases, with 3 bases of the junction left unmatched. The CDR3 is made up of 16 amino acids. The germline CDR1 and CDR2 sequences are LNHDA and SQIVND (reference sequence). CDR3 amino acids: CASRGTSGRTTDTQYF. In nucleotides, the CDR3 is TGTGCCAGTAGGGGGACTAGCGGGAGGACCACAGATACGCAGTATTTT.

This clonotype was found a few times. This CDR3 reads CASSLGQGLIYEQYF. The DNA for the CDR3 is TGTGCCAGCAGCTTAGGGCAAGGGCTGATATACGAGCAGTACTTC. The J gene is TRBJ2-7, the V gene TRBV7-3; D unclear. The CDR3 is 15 residues long. V dropped 2 bases and J dropped 4 bases, with 15 bases sitting between them. From germline, CDR1 is SGHTA and CDR2 FQGTGA.

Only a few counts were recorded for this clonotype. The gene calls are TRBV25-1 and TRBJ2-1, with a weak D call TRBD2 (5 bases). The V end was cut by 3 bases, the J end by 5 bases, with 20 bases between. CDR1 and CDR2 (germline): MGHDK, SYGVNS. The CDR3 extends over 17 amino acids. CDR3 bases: TGTGCCAGCAGTGAGGTCAAGCGGACTGATCAAAACAATGAGCAGTTCTTC. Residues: CASSEVKRTDQNNEQFF.

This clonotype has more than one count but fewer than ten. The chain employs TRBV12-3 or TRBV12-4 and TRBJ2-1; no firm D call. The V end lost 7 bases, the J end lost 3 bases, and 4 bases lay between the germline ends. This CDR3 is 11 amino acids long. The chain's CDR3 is CASNNYNEQFF. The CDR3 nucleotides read TGTGCCAGCAACAACTACAATGAGCAGTTCTTC.

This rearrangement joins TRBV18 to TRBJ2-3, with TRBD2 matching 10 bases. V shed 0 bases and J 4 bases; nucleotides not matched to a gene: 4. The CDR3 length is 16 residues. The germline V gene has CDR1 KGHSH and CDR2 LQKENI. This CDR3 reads CASSPPLLAGSDTQYF. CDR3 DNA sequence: TGTGCCAGCTCACCACCGTTACTAGCGGGATCAGATACGCAGTATTTT.

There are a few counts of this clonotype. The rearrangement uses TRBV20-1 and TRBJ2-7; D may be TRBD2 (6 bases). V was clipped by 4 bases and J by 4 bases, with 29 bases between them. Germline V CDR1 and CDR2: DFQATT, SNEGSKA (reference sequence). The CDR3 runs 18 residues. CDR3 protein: CSAIEVFAGPLMAYEQYF. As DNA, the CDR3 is TGCAGTGCTATTGAAGTCTTCGCGGGACCCTTAATGGCATACGAGCAGTACTTC.

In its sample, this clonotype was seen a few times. The CDR3 DNA sequence: TGTGCCAGCAGTACGACCGGACAGGGTGTTGGCGAAAAACTGTTTTTT. It yields the protein CASSTTGQGVGEKLFF. The chain couples TRBV12-3 or TRBV12-4 to TRBJ1-4; 8 nucleotides align to TRBD1. J lost 8 bases, V lost 5 bases, and 13 bases had no gene match. The CDR3 contains 16 residues.

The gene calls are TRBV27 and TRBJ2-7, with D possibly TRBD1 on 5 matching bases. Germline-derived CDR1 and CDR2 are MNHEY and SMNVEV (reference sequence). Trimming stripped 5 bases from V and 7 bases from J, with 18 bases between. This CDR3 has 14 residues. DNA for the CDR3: TGTGCCAGCAGTCCCTTCCCTGGACACCATGAGCAGTACTTC. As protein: CASSPFPGHHEQYF.

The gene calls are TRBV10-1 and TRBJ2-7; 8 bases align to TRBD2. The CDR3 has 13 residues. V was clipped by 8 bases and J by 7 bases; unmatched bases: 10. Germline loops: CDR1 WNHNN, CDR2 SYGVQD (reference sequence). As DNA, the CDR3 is TGCGCCAGCGGCGGTAGCGGGATGATGGAGCAGTACTTC. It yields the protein CASGGSGMMEQYF.

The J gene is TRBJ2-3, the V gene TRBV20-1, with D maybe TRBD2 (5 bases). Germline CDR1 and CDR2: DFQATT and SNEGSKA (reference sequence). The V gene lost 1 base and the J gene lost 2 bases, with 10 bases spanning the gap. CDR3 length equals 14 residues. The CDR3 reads CSARVAGNTDTQYF. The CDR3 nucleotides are TGCAGTGCTAGAGTTGCGGGTAACACAGATACGCAGTATTTT.

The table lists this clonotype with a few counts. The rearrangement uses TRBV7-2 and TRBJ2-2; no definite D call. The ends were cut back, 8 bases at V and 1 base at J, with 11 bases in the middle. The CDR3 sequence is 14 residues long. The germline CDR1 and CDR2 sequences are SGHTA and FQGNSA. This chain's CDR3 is CASLPSLNTGELFF. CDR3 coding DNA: TGTGCCAGCCTCCCGTCATTGAACACCGGGGAGCTGTTTTTT.

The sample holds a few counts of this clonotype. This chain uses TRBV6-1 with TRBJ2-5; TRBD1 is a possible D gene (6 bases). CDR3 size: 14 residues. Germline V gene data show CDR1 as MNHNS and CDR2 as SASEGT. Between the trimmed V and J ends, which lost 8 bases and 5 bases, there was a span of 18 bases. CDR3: CASAALDSRETQYF. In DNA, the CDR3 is TGTGCCAGCGCAGCCTTGGACAGCCGGGAGACCCAGTACTTC.

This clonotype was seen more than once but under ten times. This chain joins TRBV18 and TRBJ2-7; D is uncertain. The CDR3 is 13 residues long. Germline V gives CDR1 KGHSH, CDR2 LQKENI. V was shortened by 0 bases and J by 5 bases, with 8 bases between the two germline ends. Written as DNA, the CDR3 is TGTGCCAGCTCACCACCGGAAAAGGACGAGCAGTACTTC. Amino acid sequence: CASSPPEKDEQYF.

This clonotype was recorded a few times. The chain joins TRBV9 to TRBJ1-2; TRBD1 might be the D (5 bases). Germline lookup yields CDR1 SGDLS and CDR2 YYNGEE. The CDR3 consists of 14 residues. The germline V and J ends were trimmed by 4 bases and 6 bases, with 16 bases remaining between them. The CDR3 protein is CASSKAGGRDGYTF. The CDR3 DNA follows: TGTGCCAGCAGCAAGGCGGGGGGACGAGATGGCTACACCTTC. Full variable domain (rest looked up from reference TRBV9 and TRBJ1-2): DSGVTQTPKHLITATGQRVTLRCSPRSGDLSVYWYQQSLDQGLQFLIQYYNGEERAKGNILERFSAQQFPDLHSELNLSSLELGDSALYFCASSKAGGRDGYTFGSGTRLTVV.

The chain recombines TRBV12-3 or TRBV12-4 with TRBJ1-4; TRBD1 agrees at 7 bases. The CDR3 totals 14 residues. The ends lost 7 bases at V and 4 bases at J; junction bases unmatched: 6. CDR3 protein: CASTPTGFNEKLFF. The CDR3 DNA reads TGTGCCAGCACCCCGACAGGGTTTAATGAAAAACTGTTTTTT.

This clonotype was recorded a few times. CDR3 in amino acids: CATSDLRAGEQFF. As DNA, the CDR3 is TGTGCCACCAGTGATTTGAGGGCGGGTGAGCAGTTCTTC. The chain combines TRBV24-1 with TRBJ2-1; possible D gene TRBD2, 5 bases. The V gene's germline CDR1 is KGHDR and CDR2 SFDVKD. Deletions cut 0 bases from V and 9 bases from J, with 8 bases between. The CDR3 extends over 13 amino acids.

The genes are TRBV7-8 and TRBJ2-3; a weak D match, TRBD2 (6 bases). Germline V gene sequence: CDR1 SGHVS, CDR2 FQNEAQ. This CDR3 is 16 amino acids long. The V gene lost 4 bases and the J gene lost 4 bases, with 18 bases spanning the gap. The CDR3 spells CASSSTGVVFSDTQYF. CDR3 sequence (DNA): TGTGCCAGCAGCTCAACGGGAGTTGTATTTTCAGATACGCAGTATTTT.

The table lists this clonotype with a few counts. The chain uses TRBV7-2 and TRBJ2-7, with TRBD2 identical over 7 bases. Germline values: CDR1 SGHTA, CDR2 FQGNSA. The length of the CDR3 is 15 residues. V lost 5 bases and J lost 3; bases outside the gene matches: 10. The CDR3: CASSPSRGLNYEQYF. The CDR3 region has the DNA TGTGCCAGCAGCCCTAGCCGGGGACTAAACTACGAGCAGTACTTC.

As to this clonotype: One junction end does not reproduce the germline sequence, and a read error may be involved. This CDR3 reads CSVGGGVVVNTEDFF. In nucleotides, the CDR3 is TGCAGCGTCGGCGGGGGGGTAGTGGTGAACACTGAAGATTTCTTT. The rearrangement uses TRBV29-1 and TRBJ1-1; possibly TRBD1 for D (5 bases). The CDR3 runs to 15 residues. Germline V gives CDR1 SQVTM, CDR2 ANQGSEA.

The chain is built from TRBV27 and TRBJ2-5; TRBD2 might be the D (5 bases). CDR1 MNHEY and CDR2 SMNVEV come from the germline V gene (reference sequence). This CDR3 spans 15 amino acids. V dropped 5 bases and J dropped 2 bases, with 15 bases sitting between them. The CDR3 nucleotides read TGTGCCAGCAGTGGTCGACTTCAGCGGCAAGAGACCCAGTACTTC. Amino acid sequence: CASSGRLQRQETQYF.

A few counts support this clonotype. CDR3 DNA sequence: TGCAGCGTTGAGAACGGGGACTACTACGAGCAGTACTTC. Its protein product is CSVENGDYYEQYF. The rearrangement joins TRBV29-1 to TRBJ2-7; TRBD2 aligns across 7 bases. The CDR3 is 13 residues long. Losses at the gene ends were 3 bases for V and 3 bases for J; bases not matched to a gene: 5. CDR1 and CDR2 (germline): SQVTM, ANQGSEA.

CDR3 amino acids: CASSADRAGNTIYF. The CDR3 DNA sequence: TGTGCCAGCAGCGCAGACAGGGCTGGAAACACCATATATTTT. The chain joins TRBV25-1 to TRBJ1-3; 7 bases are a match to TRBD1. Germline V gene data show CDR1 as MGHDK and CDR2 as SYGVNS. The ends lost 6 bases at V and 2 bases at J; junction bases unmatched: 4. The CDR3 length is 14 residues.

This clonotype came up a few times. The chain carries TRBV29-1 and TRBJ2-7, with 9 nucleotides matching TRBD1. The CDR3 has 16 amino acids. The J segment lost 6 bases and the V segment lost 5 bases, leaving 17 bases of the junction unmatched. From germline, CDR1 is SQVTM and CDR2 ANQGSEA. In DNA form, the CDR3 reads TGCAGCGTTATCTCATCCGGCGGGACAGGGATTTCCGAGCAGTACTTC. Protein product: CSVISSGGTGISEQYF.